These 3 T cell receptor beta chains were sequenced from one sample in a study of T cells expressing NK-cell markers. TCRdb reworked the 5' RACE reads into one entry per CDR3 protein, no DNA. The sample has 350,000 to 450,000 distinct CDR3 sequences. Sequencing used blood T cells: a sorted CD56 or NKG2C T cell subset, CD4+ or CD8+ T cells, or bulk PBMC T cells (not recorded which). The origin of the receptors is a man aged 18 to 69 in good health.

CDR3 sequence: CASSQDHSRTNSPLHF. The V call is TRBV4-2, the J call TRBJ1-6; with no DNA, the TCRdb D assignment of TRBD1 cannot be verified. Per the germline V gene, CDR1 is LGHNA and CDR2 is YNFKEQ. The CDR3 loop spans 16 amino acids.

The chain is built from TRBV6-5 and TRBJ2-5; TCRdb's D gene call, TRBD1, goes unchecked for lack of DNA. Germline assignment: CDR1 MNHEY and CDR2 SVGAGI. The CDR3 loop spans 15 amino acids. CDR3 region: CASSYSRGQRETQYF.

This sequence joins TRBV20-1 and TRBJ1-4; TCRdb's assignment of TRBD1 cannot be checked, as there is no DNA. Germline assignment: CDR1 DFQATT and CDR2 SNEGSKA (reference sequence). The CDR3 runs to 16 residues. CDR3 amino acids: CSAFPTGVATNEKLFF.